The 5 T cell receptor beta chains below were found in one sample sequenced in a study of CD8 T cells in Susac syndrome. Roughly 0.45 to 1 ug RNA was reverse transcribed with random hexamers. One entry per CDR3 protein, called by TCRdb with MiXCR from the immunoSEQ multiplex PCR reads. The repertoire holds approximately 190,000 distinct CDR3 sequences, with about 94% as singletons. The sample taken for sequencing was CD4+ T cells from PBMCs. Every receptor here comes from a human donor with Susac syndrome.

The CDR3 reads CASSQAADTQYF. The CDR3 DNA follows: TGCGCCAGCAGCCAAGCCGCAGATACGCAGTATTTT. The chain combines TRBV4-1 with TRBJ2-3; no firm D call. The germline V and J ends were trimmed by 1 base and 4 bases, with 3 bases remaining between them. The CDR3 is made up of 12 amino acids. Looked up from germline, CDR1 is MGHRA and CDR2 is YSYEKL.

This clonotype was detected once. The chain joins TRBV30 to TRBJ2-3, with D maybe TRBD2 (6 bases). Germline-derived CDR1 and CDR2 are GTSNPN and SVGIG (reference sequence). CDR3 size: 17 residues. The V end was cut by 1 base, the J end by 0 bases, with 17 bases between. CDR3 residues: CAWSGIPSAPSTDTQYF. Here the CDR3 DNA reads TGTGCCTGGAGTGGGATCCCTAGCGCACCTAGCACAGATACGCAGTATTTT.

This rearrangement joins TRBV9 to TRBJ2-3; D remains ambiguous. Per the germline V gene, CDR1 is SGDLS and CDR2 is YYNGEE. The CDR3 has 15 amino acids. V was cut by 7 bases and J by 0 bases, with 15 bases left in between. The CDR3 DNA is TGTGCCAGCTCGTACGAAGCGTTTAGCACAGATACGCAGTATTTT. It encodes CASSYEAFSTDTQYF.

The chain employs TRBV4-3 and TRBJ1-4; D unclear. The CDR3 has 13 amino acids. V was shortened by 1 base and J by 8 bases, with 8 bases between the two germline ends. Germline CDR1 LGHNA, CDR2 YSLEER. Here the CDR3 DNA reads TGCGCCAGCAGCCAAGTCGTAACCGAAAAACTGTTTTTT. Its translation: CASSQVVTEKLFF.

The chain carries TRBV5-6 and TRBJ1-1, with D tentatively TRBD1 (6 bases). CDR1 is SGHDT, CDR2 YYEEEE, per germline. CDR3 length: 14 amino acids. V was clipped by 1 base and J by 4 bases, with 11 bases between them. The CDR3 DNA is TGTGCCAGCAGCTTGCCAACAGGGTCCACTGAAGCTTTCTTT. Its translation: CASSLPTGSTEAFF.